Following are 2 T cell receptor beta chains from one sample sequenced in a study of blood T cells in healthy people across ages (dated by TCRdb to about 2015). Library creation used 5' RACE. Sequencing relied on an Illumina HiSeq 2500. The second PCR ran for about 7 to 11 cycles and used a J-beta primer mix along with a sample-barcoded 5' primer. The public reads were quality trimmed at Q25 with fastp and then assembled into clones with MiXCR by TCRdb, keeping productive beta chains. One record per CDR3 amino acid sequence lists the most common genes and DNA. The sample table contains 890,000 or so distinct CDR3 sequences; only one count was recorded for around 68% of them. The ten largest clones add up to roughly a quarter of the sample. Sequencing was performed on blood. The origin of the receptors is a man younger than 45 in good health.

This CDR3 reads CSARGFPQGSGTDTQYF. The CDR3, as DNA: TGCAGTGCTAGAGGTTTCCCACAGGGGAGCGGGACAGATACGCAGTATTTT. The chain recombines TRBV20-1 with TRBJ2-3; tentative D call: TRBD1 (7 bases). The germline V gene has CDR1 DFQATT and CDR2 SNEGSKA (reference sequence). The CDR3 has 17 residues. V was shortened by 1 base and J by 3 bases, with 20 bases between the two germline ends.

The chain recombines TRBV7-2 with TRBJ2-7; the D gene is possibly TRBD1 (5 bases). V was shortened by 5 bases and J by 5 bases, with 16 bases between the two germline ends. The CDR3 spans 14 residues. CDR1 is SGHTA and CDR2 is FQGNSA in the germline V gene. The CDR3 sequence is CASSVVGALNEQYF. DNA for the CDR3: TGTGCCAGCAGCGTAGTAGGGGCACTAAACGAGCAGTACTTC.